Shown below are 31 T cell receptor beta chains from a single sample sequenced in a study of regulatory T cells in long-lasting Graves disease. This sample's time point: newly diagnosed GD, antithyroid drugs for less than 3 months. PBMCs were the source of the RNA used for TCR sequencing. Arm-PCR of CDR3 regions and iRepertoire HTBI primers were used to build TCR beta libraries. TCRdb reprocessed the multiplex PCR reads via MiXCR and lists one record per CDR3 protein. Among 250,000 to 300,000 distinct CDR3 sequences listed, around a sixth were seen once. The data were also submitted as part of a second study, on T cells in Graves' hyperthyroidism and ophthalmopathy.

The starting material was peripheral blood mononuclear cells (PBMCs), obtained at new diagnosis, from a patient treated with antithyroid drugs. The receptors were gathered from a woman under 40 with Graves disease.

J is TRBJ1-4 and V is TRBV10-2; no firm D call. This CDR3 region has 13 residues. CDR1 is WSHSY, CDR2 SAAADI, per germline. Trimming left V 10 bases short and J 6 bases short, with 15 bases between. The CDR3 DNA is TGCGCCACCCGGTTCCAGAGTGATGAAAAACTGTTTTTT. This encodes CATRFQSDEKLFF.

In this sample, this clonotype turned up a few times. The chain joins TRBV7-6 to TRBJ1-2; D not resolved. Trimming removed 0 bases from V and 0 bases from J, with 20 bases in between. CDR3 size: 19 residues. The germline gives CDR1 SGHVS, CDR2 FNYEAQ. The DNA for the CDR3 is TGTGCCAGCAGCTTAGCCTGGACGCCCAGAGATGGAGCTAACTATGGCTACACCTTC. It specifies CASSLAWTPRDGANYGYTF.

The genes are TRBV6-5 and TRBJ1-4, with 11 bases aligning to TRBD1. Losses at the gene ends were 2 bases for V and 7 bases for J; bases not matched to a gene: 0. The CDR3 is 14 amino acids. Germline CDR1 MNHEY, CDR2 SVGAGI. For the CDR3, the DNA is TGTGCCAGCAGTTACGGGACAGGGGGTGAAAAACTGTTTTTT. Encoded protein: CASSYGTGGEKLFF.

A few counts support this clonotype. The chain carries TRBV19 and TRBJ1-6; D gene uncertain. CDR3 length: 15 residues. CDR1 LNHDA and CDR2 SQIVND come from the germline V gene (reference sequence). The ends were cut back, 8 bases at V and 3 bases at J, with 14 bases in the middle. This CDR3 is CASRTAGSYNSPLHF. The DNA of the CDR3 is TGTGCCAGTCGGACCGCCGGGAGCTATAATTCACCCCTCCACTTT.

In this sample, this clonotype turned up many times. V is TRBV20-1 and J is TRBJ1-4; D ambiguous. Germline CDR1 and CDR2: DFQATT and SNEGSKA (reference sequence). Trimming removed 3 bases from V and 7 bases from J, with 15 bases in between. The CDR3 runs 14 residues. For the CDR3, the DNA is TGCAGTGCTAGTCCGCCGGGAGGTGGTGAAAAACTGTTTTTT. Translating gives CSASPPGGGEKLFF.

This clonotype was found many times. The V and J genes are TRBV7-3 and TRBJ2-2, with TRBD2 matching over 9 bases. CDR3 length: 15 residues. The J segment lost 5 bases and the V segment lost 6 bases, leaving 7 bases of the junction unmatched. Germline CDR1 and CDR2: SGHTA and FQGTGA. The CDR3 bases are TGTGCCAGCAGATCAGTTGCGGGGGGGACCGGGGAGCTGTTTTTT. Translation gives CASRSVAGGTGELFF.

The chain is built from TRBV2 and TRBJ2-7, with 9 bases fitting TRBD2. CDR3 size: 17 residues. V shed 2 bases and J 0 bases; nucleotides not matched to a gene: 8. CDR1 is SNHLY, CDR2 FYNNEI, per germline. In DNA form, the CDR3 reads TGTGCCAGCAGTGAATTGGGCGGGGGGGCCCGCTCCTACGAGCAGTACTTC. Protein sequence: CASSELGGGARSYEQYF. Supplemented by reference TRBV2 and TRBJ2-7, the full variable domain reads EPEVTQTPSHQVTQMGQEVILRCVPISNHLYFYWYRQILGQKVEFLVSFYNNEISEKSEIFDDQFSVERPDGSNFTLKIRSTKLEDSAMYFCASSELGGGARSYEQYFGPGTRLTVT.

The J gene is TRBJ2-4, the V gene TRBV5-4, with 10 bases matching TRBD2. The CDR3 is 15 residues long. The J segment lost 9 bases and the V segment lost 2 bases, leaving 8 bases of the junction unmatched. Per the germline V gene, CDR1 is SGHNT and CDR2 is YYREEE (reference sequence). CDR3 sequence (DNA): TGTGCCAGCAGCTTCGGAGCGGGGGGGCGGCGCATTCAGTACTTC. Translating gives CASSFGAGGRRIQYF. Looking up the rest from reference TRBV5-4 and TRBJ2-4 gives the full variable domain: ETGVTQSPTHLIKTRGQQVTLRCSSQSGHNTVSWYQQALGQGPQFIFQYYREEENGRGNFPPRFSGLQFPNYSSELNVNALELDDSALYLCASSFGAGGRRIQYFGAGTRLSVL.

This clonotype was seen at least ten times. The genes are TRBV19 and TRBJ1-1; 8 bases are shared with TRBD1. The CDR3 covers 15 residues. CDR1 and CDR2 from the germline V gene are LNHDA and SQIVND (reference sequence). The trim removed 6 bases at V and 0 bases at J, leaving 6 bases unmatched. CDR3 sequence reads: CASRPGQVMNTEAFF. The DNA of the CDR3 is TGTGCCAGTAGACCGGGACAGGTAATGAACACTGAAGCTTTCTTT.

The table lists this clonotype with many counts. CDR3 coding DNA: TGTGCCAGCAGTAGATACTCTAGCACAGATACGCAGTATTTT. Its translation: CASSRYSSTDTQYF. J is TRBJ2-3 and V is TRBV5-5; D unclear. The germline V gene encodes CDR1 SGHKS and CDR2 YYEKEE (reference sequence). The V and J ends lost 5 bases and 0 bases respectively, with 10 bases between them. This CDR3 region has 14 residues.

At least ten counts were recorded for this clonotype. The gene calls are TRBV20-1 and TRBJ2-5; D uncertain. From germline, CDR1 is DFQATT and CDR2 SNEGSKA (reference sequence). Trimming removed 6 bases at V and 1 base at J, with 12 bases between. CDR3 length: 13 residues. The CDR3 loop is CSAERDPQETQYF. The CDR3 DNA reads TGCAGTGCGGAACGCGATCCCCAAGAGACCCAGTACTTC.

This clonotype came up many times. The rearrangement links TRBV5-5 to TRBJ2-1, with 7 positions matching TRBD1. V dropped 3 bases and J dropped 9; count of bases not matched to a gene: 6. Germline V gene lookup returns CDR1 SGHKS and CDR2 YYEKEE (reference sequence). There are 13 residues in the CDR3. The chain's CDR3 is CASSSTGDSEQFF. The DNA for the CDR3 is TGTGCCAGCAGCTCTACAGGGGATAGTGAGCAGTTCTTC.

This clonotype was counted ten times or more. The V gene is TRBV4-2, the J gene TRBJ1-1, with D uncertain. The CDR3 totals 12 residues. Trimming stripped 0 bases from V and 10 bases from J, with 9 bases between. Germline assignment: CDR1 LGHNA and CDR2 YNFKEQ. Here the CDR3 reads CASSQEGKGAFF. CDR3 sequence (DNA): TGTGCCAGCAGCCAAGAAGGAAAGGGAGCTTTCTTT.

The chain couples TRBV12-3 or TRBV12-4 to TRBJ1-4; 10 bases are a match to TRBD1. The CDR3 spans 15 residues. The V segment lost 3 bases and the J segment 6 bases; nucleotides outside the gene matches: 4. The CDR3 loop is CASSFWTGGDEKLFF. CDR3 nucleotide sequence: TGTGCCAGCAGTTTCTGGACAGGGGGGGATGAAAAACTGTTTTTT.

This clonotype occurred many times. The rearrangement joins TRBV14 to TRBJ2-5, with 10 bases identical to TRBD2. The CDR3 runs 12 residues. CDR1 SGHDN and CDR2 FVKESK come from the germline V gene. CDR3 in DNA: TGTCACTTAGCGGGGGGAGTGGAGACCCAGTACTTC. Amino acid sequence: CHLAGGVETQYF.

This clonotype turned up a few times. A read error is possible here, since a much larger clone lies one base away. The CDR3 nucleotides read TGTGCCAGCAGCTACCGACAGGGGGCCGAGTATGGCTACACCTTC. Protein product: CASSYRQGAEYGYTF. The chain links TRBV9 to TRBJ1-2; 10 bases agree with TRBD1. The V and J ends lost 4 bases and 5 bases, in that order; junction bases with no gene match: 8. This CDR3 has 15 residues. Germline V gene sequence: CDR1 SGDLS, CDR2 YYNGEE.

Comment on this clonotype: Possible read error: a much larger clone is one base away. Here the CDR3 reads CASSESSLQGGSGNTIYF. As DNA, the CDR3 is TGTGCCAGCAGTGAGTCCTCTTTACAGGGCGGCTCTGGAAACACCATATATTTT. This chain connects TRBV6-2 or TRBV6-3 to TRBJ1-3; a weak D match, TRBD1 (6 bases). CDR3 size: 18 residues. The germline V and J ends were trimmed by 5 bases and 0 bases, with 20 bases remaining between them. The germline gives CDR1 MNHEY, CDR2 SVGEGT.

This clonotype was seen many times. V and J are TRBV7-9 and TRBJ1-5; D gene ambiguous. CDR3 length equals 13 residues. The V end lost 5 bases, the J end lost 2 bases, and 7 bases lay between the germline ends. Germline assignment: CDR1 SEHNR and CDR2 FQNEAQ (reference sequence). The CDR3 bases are TGTGCCAGCAGCGTGGACGGCAATCAGCCCCAGCATTTT. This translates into CASSVDGNQPQHF.

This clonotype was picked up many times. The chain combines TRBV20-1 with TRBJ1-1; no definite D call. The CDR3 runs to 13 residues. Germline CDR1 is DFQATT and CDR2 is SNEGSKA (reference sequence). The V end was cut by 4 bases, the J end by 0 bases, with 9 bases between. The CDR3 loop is CSAISVMNTEAFF. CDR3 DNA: TGCAGTGCTATCAGCGTGATGAACACTGAAGCTTTCTTT.

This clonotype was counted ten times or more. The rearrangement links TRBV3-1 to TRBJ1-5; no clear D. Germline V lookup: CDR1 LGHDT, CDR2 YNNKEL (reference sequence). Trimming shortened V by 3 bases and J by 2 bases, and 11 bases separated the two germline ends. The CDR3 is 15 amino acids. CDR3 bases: TGTGCCAGCAGCCAGATGGGTACGGGCAATCAGCCCCAGCATTTT. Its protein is CASSQMGTGNQPQHF. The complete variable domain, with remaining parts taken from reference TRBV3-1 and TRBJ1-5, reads DTAVSQTPKYLVTQMGNDKSIKCEQNLGHDTMYWYKQDSKKFLKIMFSYNNKELIINETVPNRFSPKSPDKAHLNLHINSLELGDSAVYFCASSQMGTGNQPQHFGDGTRLSIL.

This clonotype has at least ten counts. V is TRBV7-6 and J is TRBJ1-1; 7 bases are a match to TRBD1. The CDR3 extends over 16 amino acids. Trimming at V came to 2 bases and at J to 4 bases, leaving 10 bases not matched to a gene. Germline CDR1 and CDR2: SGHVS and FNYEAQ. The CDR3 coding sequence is TGTGCCAGCAGCTTAAACCCGACAGGGTTTGGCACTGAAGCTTTCTTT. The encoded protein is CASSLNPTGFGTEAFF.

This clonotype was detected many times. The CDR3 DNA follows: TGTGCCAGCAGCTCCCAAGGGCGTGAAGCTTTCTTT. This gives the protein CASSSQGREAFF. The chain recombines TRBV11-2 with TRBJ1-1; D unclear. The CDR3 has 12 amino acids. Trimming took 4 bases from V and 7 from J, leaving 10 bases between them. The germline V gene has CDR1 SGHAT and CDR2 FQNNGV.

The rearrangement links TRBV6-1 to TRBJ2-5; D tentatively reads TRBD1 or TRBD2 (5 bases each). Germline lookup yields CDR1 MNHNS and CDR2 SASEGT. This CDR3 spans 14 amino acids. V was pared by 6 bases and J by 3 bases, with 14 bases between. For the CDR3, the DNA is TGTGCCAGCAGGAACCCGGGACCGAAAGAGACCCAGTACTTC. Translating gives CASRNPGPKETQYF.

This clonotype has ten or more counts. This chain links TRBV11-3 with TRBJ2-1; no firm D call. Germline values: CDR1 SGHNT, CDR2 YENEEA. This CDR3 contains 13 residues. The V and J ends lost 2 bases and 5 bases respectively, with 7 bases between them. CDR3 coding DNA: TGTGCCAGCAGCTTAAGTCGTAACAATGAGCAGTTCTTC. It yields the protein CASSLSRNNEQFF.

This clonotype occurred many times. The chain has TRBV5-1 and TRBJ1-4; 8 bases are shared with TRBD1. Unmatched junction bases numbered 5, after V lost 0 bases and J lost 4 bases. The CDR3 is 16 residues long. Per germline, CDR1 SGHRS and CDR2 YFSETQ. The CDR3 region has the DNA TGCGCCAGCAGCTTGGATGGGACAGGCATTAATGAAAAACTGTTTTTT. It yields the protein CASSLDGTGINEKLFF.

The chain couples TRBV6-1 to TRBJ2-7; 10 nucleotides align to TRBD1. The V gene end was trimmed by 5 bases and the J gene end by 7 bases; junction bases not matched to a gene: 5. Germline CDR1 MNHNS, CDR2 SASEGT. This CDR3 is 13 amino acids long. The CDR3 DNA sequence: TGTGCCAGCAGTAACCGGGACAGGGGAGAGCAGTACTTC. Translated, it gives CASSNRDRGEQYF.

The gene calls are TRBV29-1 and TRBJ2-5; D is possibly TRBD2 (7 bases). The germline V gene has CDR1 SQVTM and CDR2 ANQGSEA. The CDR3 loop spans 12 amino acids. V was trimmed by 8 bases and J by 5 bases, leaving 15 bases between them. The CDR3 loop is CSPGGPGETQYF. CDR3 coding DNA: TGCAGCCCCGGGGGGCCAGGGGAGACCCAGTACTTC.

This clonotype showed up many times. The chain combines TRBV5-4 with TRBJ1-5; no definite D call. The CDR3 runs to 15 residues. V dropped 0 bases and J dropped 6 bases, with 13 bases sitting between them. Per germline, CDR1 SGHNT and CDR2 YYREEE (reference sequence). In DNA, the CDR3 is TGTGCCAGCAGCTTGGACCGGGGTCCCGGTCAGCCCCAGCATTTT. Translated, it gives CASSLDRGPGQPQHF. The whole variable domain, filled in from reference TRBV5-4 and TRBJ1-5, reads ETGVTQSPTHLIKTRGQQVTLRCSSQSGHNTVSWYQQALGQGPQFIFQYYREEENGRGNFPPRFSGLQFPNYSSELNVNALELDDSALYLCASSLDRGPGQPQHFGDGTRLSIL.

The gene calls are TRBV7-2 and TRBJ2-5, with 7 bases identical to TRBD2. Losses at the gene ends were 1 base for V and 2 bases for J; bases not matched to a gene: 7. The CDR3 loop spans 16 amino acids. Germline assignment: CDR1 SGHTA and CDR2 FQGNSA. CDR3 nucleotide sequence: TGTGCCAGCAGCTTAGGGACTTTGCGGGGGCAAGAGACCCAGTACTTC. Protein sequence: CASSLGTLRGQETQYF.

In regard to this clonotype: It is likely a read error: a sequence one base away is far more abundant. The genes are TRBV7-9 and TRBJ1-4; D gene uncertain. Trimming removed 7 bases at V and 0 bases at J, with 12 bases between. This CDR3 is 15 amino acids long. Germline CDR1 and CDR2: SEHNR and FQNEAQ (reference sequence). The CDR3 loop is CASNNGGATNEKLFF. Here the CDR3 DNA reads TGTGCCAGCAACAACGGCGGGGCAACTAATGAAAAACTGTTTTTT. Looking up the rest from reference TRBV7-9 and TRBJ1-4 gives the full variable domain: DTGVSQNPRHKITKRGQNVTFRCDPISEHNRLYWYRQTLGQGPEFLTYFQNEAQLEKSRLLSDRFSAERPKGSFSTLEIQRTEQGDSAMYLCASNNGGATNEKLFFGSGTQLSVL.

The CDR3 loop reads CASSTTSGYGNTQYF. DNA for the CDR3: TGTGCCAGCAGCACGACTAGCGGGTATGGAAATACGCAGTATTTT. V is TRBV7-9 and J is TRBJ2-3; 10 bases match TRBD2. This CDR3 has 15 residues. Looked up from germline, CDR1 is SEHNR and CDR2 is FQNEAQ (reference sequence). V dropped 5 bases and J dropped 7; count of bases not matched to a gene: 9.